The source of this TCR beta chain is a study of molecular identifiers for immune sequencing clone quantification. This clonotype came up many times. The target antigen is unknown. V was trimmed by 3 bases and J by 4 bases, leaving 6 bases between them. Germline V gene lookup returns CDR1 SQVTM and CDR2 ANQGSEA. This CDR3 is built from 12 residues. Listed TCR primers and previously described methods were used for bulk TCR libraries. TCRdb used MiXCR to reprocess the PCR reads, holding one entry per CDR3 protein. This sample carries under 65,000 distinct CDR3 sequences, around 27% of them seen once, and the ten largest clones take approximately 1.9%. Study-level results: Beyond 20 RNA copies, clones held over 97% of effector molecules, compared with under 1% in naive cells. Molecules of identical TCR sharing a barcode could underestimate highly expanded clone sizes.

The clonotype originates from a human donor in good health. Some libraries in this study had Jurkat cell RNA spiked in. The chain carries TRBV29-1 and TRBJ2-2, with D possibly matching TRBD2 (6 bases). Input material: naive CD8+ T cells from blood, with Jurkat cell RNA spiked in. Subset here: FACS-sorted CD8+CD4-CCR7+CD45RA+ naive T cells. The CDR3 reads CSVEGGTGELFF. The CDR3 nucleotides read TGCAGCGTTGAGGGGGGCACCGGGGAGCTGTTTTTT.